This T cell receptor (beta chain) was identified in a study of cytomegalovirus exposure and HLA in healthy donors. The study ran its PCR with 60 Vbeta and 13 Jbeta primers. Sequencing used immunoSEQ multiplex PCR; TCRdb keeps in-frame clones, though not all of them. The sample holds about 98,000 clones; over 70% are singletons and the top ten take about a tenth. The source is a man in his late teens or twenties in good health and CMV-seropositive. The sample consisted of PBMCs.

CDR3 DNA sequence: TGTGCCAGCAGCTTGACCGGGGGTCAGCCCCAGCATTTT. Translated: CASSLTGGQPQHF. This chain uses TRBV5-6 with TRBJ1-5; possible D gene TRBD1, 5 bases. The CDR3 consists of 13 residues. Trimming left V 1 base short and J 6 bases short, with 8 bases between. Germline-derived CDR1 and CDR2 are SGHDT and YYEEEE.